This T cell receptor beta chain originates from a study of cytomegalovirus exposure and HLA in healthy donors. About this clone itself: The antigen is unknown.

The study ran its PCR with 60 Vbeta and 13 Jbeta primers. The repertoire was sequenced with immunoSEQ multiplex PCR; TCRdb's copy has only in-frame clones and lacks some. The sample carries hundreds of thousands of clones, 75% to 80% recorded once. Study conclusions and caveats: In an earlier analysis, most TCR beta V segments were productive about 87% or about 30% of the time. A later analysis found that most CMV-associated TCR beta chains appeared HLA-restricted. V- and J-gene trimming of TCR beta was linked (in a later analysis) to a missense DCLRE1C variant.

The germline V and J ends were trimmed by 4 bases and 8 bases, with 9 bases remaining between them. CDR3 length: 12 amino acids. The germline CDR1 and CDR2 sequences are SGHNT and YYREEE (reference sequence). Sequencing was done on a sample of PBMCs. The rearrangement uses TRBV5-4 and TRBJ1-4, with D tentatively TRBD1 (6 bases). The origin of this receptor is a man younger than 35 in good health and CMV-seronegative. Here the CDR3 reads CASSTGTEKLFF. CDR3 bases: TGTGCCAGCAGCACCGGGACAGAAAAACTGTTTTTT.